A single sample is the source of the 10 T cell receptor beta chains below, sequenced in a study of T cells in Graves' hyperthyroidism and ophthalmopathy. Researchers amplified the TCR beta CDR3 regions from RNA transcripts. HTBI primers were the set used in a first-round RT-PCR of the TCR CDR3. Via MiXCR, TCRdb re-called the multiplex PCR reads, giving one row per CDR3 protein. The sample contains approximately 400,000 distinct CDR3 sequences, about 16% of which appear only once. The sample taken for sequencing was blood. The receptors come from a young woman with Graves' hyperthyroidism.

Of note for this clonotype: This may be a read error: a much more frequent sequence differs by one nucleotide. This chain links TRBV20-1 with TRBJ2-7; either TRBD1 or TRBD2 may fit D (5 bases each). The CDR3 contains 15 residues. Germline assignment: CDR1 DFQATT and CDR2 SNEGSKA (reference sequence). Trimming shortened V by 1 base and J by 1 base, and 14 bases separated the two germline ends. CDR3 nucleotides: TGCAGTGCTAGAGTAGATTGGGACGGATCCTACGAGCAGTACTTC. Encoded protein: CSARVDWDGSYEQYF.

This clonotype was counted only a few times. The rearrangement links TRBV3-1 to TRBJ2-7; D unclear. Between the trimmed V and J ends, which lost 3 bases and 2 bases, there was a span of 11 bases. The CDR3 runs 14 residues. Germline CDR1 and CDR2: LGHDT and YNNKEL (reference sequence). The CDR3 sequence: CASSHWQTPYEQYF. The CDR3 DNA reads as TGTGCCAGCAGCCATTGGCAGACACCCTACGAGCAGTACTTC.

The chain is built from TRBV28 and TRBJ2-3, with D perhaps matching TRBD1 (6 bases). CDR1 is MDHEN, CDR2 SYDVKM, per germline. The CDR3 covers 12 residues. The V end lost 2 bases, the J end lost 8 bases, and 8 bases lay between the germline ends. The CDR3: CASSLEGVTQYF. The DNA for the CDR3 is TGTGCCAGCAGTTTAGAGGGGGTTACGCAGTATTTT. Filled out from reference TRBV28 and TRBJ2-3, the complete variable domain reads DVKVTQSSRYLVKRTGEKVFLECVQDMDHENMFWYRQDPGLGLRLIYFSYDVKMKEKGDIPEGYSVSREKKERFSLILESASTNQTSMYLCASSLEGVTQYFGPGTRLTVL.

This clonotype turned up a few times. The chain joins TRBV5-1 to TRBJ2-3; 11 bases line up with TRBD2. CDR3 size: 16 residues. Germline V gene lookup returns CDR1 SGHRS and CDR2 YFSETQ. The V segment lost 5 bases and the J segment 0 bases; nucleotides outside the gene matches: 5. The CDR3 nucleotides are TGCGCCAGCAGGGTTATAGCGGGAGGGAGCACAGATACGCAGTATTTT. Translation: CASRVIAGGSTDTQYF.

This clonotype was detected many times. The CDR3 here is CATSDLGTSGRTGGTDTQYF. CDR3 sequence (DNA): TGTGCCACCAGTGATTTGGGGACTAGCGGGAGGACCGGTGGCACAGATACGCAGTATTTT. The chain joins TRBV24-1 to TRBJ2-3; 15 bases are a match to TRBD2. The CDR3 is 20 residues long. Germline assignment: CDR1 KGHDR and CDR2 SFDVKD. J gave up 1 base and V 0 bases, and 7 bases lay outside the gene matches.

This chain joins TRBV15 and TRBJ2-5; 9 bases line up with TRBD2. This CDR3 has 16 residues. Germline CDR1 and CDR2: LNHNV and YYDKDF (reference sequence). V lost 0 bases and J lost 5; bases outside the gene matches: 7. The CDR3 bases are TGTGCCACCAGCAGAGATAGGGCGGGAGGGCCCGAGACCCAGTACTTC. It encodes CATSRDRAGGPETQYF.

This clonotype was detected many times. This sequence joins TRBV5-8 and TRBJ2-7, with D perhaps TRBD2 (5 bases). CDR1 and CDR2 from the germline V gene are SGHTS and YDEGEE. The CDR3 extends over 13 amino acids. Trimming cost V 0 bases and J 7 bases, with 11 bases left between them. The CDR3 region has the DNA TGTGCCAGCAGCTTGGTGGGAGTACGGGAGCAGTACTTC. It encodes CASSLVGVREQYF. The full variable domain, rest sourced from reference TRBV5-8 and TRBJ2-7, is EAGVTQSPTHLIKTRGQQATLRCSPISGHTSVYWYQQALGLGLQFLLWYDEGEERNRGNFPPRFSGRQFPNYSSELNVNALELEDSALYLCASSLVGVREQYFGPGTRLTVT.

The chain recombines TRBV19 with TRBJ2-1; D ambiguous. The germline CDR1 and CDR2 sequences are LNHDA and SQIVND (reference sequence). This CDR3 has 14 residues. V was pared by 5 bases and J by 1 base, with 9 bases between. CDR3 in DNA: TGTGCCAGTAGTTCAACATCATCCTACAATGAGCAGTTCTTC. It encodes CASSSTSSYNEQFF.

This clonotype was observed many times. The J gene is TRBJ2-7, the V gene TRBV12-3 or TRBV12-4; 7 bases are shared with TRBD2. The CDR3 length is 19 residues. Trimming cost V 2 bases and J 1 base; bases outside gene matches: 17. The CDR3, as DNA: TGTGCCAGCAGTTTAACTCCCACATGGGGGGGGGTTAGGTCCTACGAGCAGTACTTC. Encoded protein: CASSLTPTWGGVRSYEQYF.

This clonotype was seen a few times. The CDR3 DNA sequence: TGTGCCAGCTCAAATTCAGCGGGACTCAATGAGCAGTTCTTC. Its protein is CASSNSAGLNEQFF. The J gene is TRBJ2-1, the V gene TRBV18; 7 positions agree with TRBD2. The CDR3 is 14 amino acids. The J segment lost 6 bases and the V segment lost 5 bases, leaving 7 bases of the junction unmatched. The germline gives CDR1 KGHSH, CDR2 LQKENI.